Sequencing of this T cell receptor (beta chain) was carried out in a study of regulatory T cells in long-lasting Graves disease. Notes on the study in general: Persistent disease was characterized by preferential usage of TRBV28, TRBJ1-2 and TRBJ2-5. Not thyroid tissue but only peripheral blood was studied.

Per the germline V gene, CDR1 is DFQATT and CDR2 is SNEGSKA (reference sequence). The germline V and J ends were trimmed by 0 bases and 5 bases, with 5 bases remaining between them. The CDR3 totals 12 residues. Building of the TCR beta libraries involved iRepertoire HTBI primers and Arm-PCR of CDR3 regions. A single record per CDR3 protein comes from TCRdb applying MiXCR to the multiplex PCR reads. The sample has hundreds of thousands of distinct CDR3 sequences; less than 25% are singletons. This clonotype was seen repeatedly, ten times or more. Its antigen is as yet unknown. Time point given: persistent/refractory GD, antithyroid drugs over 5 years with positive TRAb. Extracted PBMC RNA gave rise to the TCR library.

The source of this sequence is a female donor with Graves disease. The sample consisted of peripheral blood mononuclear cells (PBMCs), taken when the disease was refractory, from a patient treated with antithyroid drugs. This chain joins TRBV20-1 and TRBJ1-3; D gene uncertain. For the CDR3, the DNA is TGCAGTGCTAGAGATTTTAGAAACACCATATATTTT. This sequence encodes CSARDFRNTIYF.